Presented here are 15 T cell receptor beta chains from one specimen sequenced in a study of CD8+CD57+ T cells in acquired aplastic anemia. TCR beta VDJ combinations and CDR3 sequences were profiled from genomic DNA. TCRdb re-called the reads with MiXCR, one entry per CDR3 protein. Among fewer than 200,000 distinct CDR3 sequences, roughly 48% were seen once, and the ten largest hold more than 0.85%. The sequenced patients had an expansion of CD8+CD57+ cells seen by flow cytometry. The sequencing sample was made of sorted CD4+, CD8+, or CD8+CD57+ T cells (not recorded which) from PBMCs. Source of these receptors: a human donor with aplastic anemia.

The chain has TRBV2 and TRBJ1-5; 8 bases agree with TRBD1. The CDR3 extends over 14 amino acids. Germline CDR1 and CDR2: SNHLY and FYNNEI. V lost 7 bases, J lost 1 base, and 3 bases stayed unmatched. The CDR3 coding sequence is TGTGCCAGCACGACAGGGGAGAGCAATCAGCCCCAGCATTTT. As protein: CASTTGESNQPQHF.

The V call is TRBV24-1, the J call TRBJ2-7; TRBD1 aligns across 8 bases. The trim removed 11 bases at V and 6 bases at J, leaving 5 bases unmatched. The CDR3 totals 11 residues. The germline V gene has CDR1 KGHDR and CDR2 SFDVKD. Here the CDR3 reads CAKDRASEQYF. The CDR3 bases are TGTGCCAAGGACAGGGCGAGCGAGCAGTACTTC.

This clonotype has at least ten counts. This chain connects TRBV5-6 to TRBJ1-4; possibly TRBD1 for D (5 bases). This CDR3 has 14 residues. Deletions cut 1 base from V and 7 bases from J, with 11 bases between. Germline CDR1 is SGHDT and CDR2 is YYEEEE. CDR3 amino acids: CASSLWNQGEKLFF. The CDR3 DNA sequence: TGTGCCAGCAGCTTGTGGAACCAGGGTGAAAAACTGTTTTTT.

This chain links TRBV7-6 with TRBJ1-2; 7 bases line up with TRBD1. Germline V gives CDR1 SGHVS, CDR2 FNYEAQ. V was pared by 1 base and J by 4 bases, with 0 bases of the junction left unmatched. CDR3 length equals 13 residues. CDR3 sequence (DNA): TGTGCCAGCAGCTTAGAGGGGGCCTATGGCTACACCTTC. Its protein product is CASSLEGAYGYTF.

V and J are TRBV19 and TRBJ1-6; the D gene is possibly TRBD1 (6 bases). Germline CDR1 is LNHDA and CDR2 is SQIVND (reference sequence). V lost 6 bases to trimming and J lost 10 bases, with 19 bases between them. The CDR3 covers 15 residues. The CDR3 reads CASSLTKRGASPLHF. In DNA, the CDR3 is TGTGCCAGTAGCCTCACGAAAAGGGGGGCCTCACCCCTCCACTTT. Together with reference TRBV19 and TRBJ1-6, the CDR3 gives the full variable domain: DGGITQSPKYLFRKEGQNVTLSCEQNLNHDAMYWYRQDPGQGLRLIYYSQIVNDFQKGDIAEGYSVSREKKESFPLTVTSAQKNPTAFYLCASSLTKRGASPLHFGNGTRLTVT.

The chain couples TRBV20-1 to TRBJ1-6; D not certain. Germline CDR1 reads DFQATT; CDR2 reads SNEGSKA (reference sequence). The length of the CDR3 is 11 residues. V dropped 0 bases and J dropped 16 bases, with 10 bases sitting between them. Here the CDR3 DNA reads TGCAGTGCTAGAGATGGCTCCTCACTCCACTTT. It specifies CSARDGSSLHF.

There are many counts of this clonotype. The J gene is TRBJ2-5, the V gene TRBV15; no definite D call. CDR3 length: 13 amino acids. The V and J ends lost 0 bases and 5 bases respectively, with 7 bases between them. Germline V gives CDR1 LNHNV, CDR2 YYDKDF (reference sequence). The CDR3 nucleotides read TGTGCCACCAGCAGAGAAGTTTATGAGACCCAGTACTTC. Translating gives CATSREVYETQYF.

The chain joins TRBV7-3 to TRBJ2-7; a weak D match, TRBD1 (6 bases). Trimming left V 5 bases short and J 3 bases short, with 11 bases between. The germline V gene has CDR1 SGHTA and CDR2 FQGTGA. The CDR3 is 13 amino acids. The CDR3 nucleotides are TGTGCCAGCAGCGTTGGACAGAACTACGAGCAGTACTTC. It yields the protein CASSVGQNYEQYF.

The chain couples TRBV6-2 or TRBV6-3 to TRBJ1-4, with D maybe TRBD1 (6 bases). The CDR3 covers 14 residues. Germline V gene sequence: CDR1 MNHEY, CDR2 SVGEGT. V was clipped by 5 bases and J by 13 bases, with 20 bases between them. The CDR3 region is CASSPLGGLIGLFF. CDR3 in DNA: TGTGCCAGCAGTCCCCTCGGGGGCCTTATCGGACTGTTTTTT.

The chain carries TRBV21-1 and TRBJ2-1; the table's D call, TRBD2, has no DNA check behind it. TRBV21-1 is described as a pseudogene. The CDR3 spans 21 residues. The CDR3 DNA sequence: TGTGCCAGCAGCAAATATGCCGGGACTAGCGGGGGAGAGAGCTCCTACAATGAGCAGTTCTTC. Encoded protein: CASSKYAGTSGGESSYNEQFF.

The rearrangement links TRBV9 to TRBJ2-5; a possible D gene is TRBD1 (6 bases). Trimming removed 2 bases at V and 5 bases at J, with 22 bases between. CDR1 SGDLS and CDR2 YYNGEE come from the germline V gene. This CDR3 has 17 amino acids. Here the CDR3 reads CASSVGALPGERETQYF. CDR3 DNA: TGTGCCAGCAGCGTGGGGGCTTTACCTGGGGAACGGGAGACCCAGTACTTC.

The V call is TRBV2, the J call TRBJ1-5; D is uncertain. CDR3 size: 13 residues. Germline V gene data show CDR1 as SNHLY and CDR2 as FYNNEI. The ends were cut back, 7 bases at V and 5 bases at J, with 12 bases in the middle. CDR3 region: CASNLGIDQPQHF. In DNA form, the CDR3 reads TGTGCCAGCAATTTGGGAATAGATCAGCCCCAGCATTTT.

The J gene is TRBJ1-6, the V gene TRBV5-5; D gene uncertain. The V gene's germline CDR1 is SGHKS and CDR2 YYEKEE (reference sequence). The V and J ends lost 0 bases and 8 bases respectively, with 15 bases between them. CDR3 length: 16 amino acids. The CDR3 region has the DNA TGTGCCAGCAGCTTGGCCCGGGGTCACGGGCATTCACCCCTCCACTTT. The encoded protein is CASSLARGHGHSPLHF.

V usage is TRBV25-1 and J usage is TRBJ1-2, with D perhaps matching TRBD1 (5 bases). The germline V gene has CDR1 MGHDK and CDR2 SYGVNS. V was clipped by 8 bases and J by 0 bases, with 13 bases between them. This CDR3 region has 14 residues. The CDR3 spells CASGPGPSNYGYTF. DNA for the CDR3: TGTGCCAGCGGCCCGGGGCCTTCTAACTATGGCTACACCTTC.

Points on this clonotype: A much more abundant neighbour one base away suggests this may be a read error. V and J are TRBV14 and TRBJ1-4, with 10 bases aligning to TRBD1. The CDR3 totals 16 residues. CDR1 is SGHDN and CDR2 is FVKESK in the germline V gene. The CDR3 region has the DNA TGTGCCAGCAGCCCTGTCAGACAGGGGGCCGTAGAAAAACTGCTTTTT. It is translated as CASSPVRQGAVEKLLF.